This TCR beta chain came from a study of CD4 T cells in relation to SARS-CoV-2 and coronaviruses. The CDR3 runs to 13 residues. The V end was cut by 5 bases, the J end by 2 bases, with 10 bases between. The germline V gene encodes CDR1 SGHRS and CDR2 YFSETQ. Uncultured naive and memory CD4+ T cells supplied DNA for deep TCR-beta sequencing. Sequencing used immunoSEQ multiplex PCR; TCRdb keeps in-frame clones, though not all of them. Of about 60,000 clones listed, about 91% were seen once; the top ten hold about 0.36%. This chain uses TRBV5-1 with TRBJ1-2; no clear D gene. The material sequenced was naive CD4+ T cells from PBMCs. Sample subset: naive CD4+ T cells isolated by negative enrichment. The receptor was isolated from an adult with COVID-19. The CDR3 sequence is CASRLDGNYGYTF. The CDR3 nucleotides are TGCGCCAGCAGACTGGACGGGAACTATGGCTACACCTTC.